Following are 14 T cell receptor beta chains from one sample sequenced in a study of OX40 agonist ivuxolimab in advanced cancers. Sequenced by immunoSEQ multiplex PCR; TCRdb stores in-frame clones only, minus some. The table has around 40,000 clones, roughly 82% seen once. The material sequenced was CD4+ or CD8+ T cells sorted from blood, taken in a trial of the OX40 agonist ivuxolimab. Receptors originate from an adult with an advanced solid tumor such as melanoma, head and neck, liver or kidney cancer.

Here the CDR3 DNA reads TGTGCCAGTAGTATAGAAGAGACACCTAGCTCCTACAATGAGCAGTTCTTC. Translation gives CASSIEETPSSYNEQFF. This chain joins TRBV19 and TRBJ2-1; no clear D. In germline, CDR1 is LNHDA, CDR2 SQIVND (reference sequence). The CDR3 consists of 17 residues. V was cut by 0 bases and J by 0 bases, with 12 bases left in between.

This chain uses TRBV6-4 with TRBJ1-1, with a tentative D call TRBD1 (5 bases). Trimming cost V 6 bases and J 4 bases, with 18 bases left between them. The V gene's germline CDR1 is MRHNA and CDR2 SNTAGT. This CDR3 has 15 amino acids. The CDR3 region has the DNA TGTGCCAGCAGCATCTACCCCGGGGGGGGCACTGAAGCTTTCTTT. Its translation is CASSIYPGGGTEAFF.

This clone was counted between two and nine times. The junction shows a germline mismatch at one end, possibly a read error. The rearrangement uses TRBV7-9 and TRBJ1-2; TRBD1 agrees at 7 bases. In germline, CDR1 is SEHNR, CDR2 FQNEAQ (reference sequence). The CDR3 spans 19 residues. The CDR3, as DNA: TGTGCCAGCAGCATCATAGGGGGCGGTCCGTACCGGAGAGGCTATCGCTACACCTTC. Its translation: CASSIIGGGPYRRGYRYTF.

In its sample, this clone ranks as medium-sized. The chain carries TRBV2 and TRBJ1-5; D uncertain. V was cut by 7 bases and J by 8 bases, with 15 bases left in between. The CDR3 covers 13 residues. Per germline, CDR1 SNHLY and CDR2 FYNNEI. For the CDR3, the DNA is TGTGCCAGCAATGTGCATGGGAGCGAGCCCCAGCATTTT. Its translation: CASNVHGSEPQHF.

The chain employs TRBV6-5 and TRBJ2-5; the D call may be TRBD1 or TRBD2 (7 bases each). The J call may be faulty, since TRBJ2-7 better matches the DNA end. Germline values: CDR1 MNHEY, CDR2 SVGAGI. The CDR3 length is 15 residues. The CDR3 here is CASSYSPQGGYEQYF. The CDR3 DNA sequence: TGTGCCAGCAGTTACTCTCCGCAGGGGGGGTACGAGCAGTACTTC.

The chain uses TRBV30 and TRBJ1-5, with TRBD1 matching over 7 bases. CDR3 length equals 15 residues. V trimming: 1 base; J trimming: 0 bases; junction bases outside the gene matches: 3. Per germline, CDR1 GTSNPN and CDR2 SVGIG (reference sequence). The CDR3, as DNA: TGTGCCTGGAGTGGGGGGACAGTTAGCAATCAGCCCCAGCATTTT. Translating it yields CAWSGGTVSNQPQHF.

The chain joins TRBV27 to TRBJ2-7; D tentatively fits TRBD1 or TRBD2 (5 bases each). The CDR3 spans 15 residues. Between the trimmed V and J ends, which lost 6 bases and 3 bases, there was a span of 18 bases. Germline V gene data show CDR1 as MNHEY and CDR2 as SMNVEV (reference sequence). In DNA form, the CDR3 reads TGTGCCAGCAGGATGAATTGGGGACGAAGCTACGAGCAGTACTTC. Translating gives CASRMNWGRSYEQYF.

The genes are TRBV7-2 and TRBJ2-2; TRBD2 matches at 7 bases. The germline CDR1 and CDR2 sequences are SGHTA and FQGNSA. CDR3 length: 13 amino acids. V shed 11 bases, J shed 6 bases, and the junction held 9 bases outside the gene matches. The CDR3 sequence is CAGEWEGPGELFF. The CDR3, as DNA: TGTGCCGGGGAGTGGGAGGGCCCCGGGGAGCTGTTTTTT.

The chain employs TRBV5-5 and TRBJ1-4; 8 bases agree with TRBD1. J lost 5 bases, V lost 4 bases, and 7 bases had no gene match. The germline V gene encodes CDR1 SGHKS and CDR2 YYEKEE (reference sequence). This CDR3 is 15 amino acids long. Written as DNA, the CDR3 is TGTGCCAGCAGCGAGAGGACAGGGCTGAATGAAAAACTGTTTTTT. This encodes CASSERTGLNEKLFF.

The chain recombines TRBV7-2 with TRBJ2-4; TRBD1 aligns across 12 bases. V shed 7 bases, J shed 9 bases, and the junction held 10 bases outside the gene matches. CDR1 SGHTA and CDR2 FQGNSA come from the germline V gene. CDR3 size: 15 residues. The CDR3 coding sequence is TGTGCCAGCAACAAGGGACAGGGGGCTATCGGCATTCAGTACTTC. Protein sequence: CASNKGQGAIGIQYF.

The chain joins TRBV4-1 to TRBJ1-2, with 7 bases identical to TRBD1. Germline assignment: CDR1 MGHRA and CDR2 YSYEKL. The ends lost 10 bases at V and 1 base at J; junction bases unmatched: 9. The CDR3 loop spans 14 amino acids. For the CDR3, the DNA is TGCGCCACCAGTAACAGGGGACGTAACTATGGCTACACCTTC. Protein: CATSNRGRNYGYTF.

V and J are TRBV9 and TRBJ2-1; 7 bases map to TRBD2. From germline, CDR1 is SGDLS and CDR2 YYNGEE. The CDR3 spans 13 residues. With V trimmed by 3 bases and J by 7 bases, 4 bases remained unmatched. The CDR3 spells CASSASGVNEQFF. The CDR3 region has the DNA TGTGCCAGCAGCGCCAGCGGGGTAAATGAGCAGTTCTTC. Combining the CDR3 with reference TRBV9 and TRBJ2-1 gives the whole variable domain DSGVTQTPKHLITATGQRVTLRCSPRSGDLSVYWYQQSLDQGLQFLIQYYNGEERAKGNILERFSAQQFPDLHSELNLSSLELGDSALYFCASSASGVNEQFFGPGTRLTVL.

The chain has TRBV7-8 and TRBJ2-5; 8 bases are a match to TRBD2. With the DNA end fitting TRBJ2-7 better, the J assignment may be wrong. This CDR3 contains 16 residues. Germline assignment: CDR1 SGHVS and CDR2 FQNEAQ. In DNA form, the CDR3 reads TGTGCCAGCAGCTCTGCCCGGATAGCGGGAATGTACGAGCAGTACTTC. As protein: CASSSARIAGMYEQYF.

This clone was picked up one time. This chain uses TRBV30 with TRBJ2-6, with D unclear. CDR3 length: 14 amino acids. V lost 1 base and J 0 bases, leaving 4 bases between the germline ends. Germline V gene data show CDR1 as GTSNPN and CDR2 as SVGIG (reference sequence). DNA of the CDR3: TGTGCCTGGAGTGGACTCTCTGGGGCCAACGTCCTGACTTTC. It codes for CAWSGLSGANVLTF.